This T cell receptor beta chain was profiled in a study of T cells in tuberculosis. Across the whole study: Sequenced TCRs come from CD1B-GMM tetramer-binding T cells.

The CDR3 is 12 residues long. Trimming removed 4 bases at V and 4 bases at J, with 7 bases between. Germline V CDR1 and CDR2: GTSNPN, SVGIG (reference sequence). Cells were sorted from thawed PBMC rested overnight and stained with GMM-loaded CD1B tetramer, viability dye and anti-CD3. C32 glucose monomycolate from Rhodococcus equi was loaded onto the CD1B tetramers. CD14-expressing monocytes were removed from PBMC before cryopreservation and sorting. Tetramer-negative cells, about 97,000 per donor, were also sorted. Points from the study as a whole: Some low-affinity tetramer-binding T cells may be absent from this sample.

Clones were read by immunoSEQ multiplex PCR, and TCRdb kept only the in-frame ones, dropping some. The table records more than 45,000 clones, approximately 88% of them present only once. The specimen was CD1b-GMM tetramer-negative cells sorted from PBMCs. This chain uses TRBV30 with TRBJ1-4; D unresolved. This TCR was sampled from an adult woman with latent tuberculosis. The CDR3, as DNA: TGTGCCTGGATGACACATAATGAAAAACTGTTTTTT. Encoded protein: CAWMTHNEKLFF.